The next 22 T cell receptor beta chains were all read from a single sample in a study of blood T cell repertoires in COVID-19. The protocol was immunoSEQ multiplex PCR, while the TCRdb copy is restricted to in-frame clones and leaves out a portion. Of approximately 220,000 clones in the sample, 85% were seen once. Sample: PBMCs or T cells enriched from blood (not recorded which). The receptor source for this set is a man in his forties or fifties who had recovered from COVID-19.

This clone was seen only once. V and J are TRBV18 and TRBJ2-3; D perhaps matches TRBD2 (7 bases). The germline V gene encodes CDR1 KGHSH and CDR2 LQKENI. This CDR3 spans 15 amino acids. Trimming shortened V by 8 bases and J by 4 bases, and 19 bases separated the two germline ends. The CDR3 reads CASLTGGGAADTQYF. CDR3 DNA: TGTGCCAGCCTCACGGGCGGGGGCGCCGCAGATACGCAGTATTTT.

This chain links TRBV9 with TRBJ2-7; D is unresolved. This CDR3 spans 13 amino acids. V dropped 0 bases and J dropped 2 bases, with 6 bases sitting between them. In germline, CDR1 is SGDLS, CDR2 YYNGEE. Written as DNA, the CDR3 is TGTGCCAGCAGCGTAGACATGACCTACGAGCAGTACTTC. It encodes CASSVDMTYEQYF.

The genes are TRBV7-2 and TRBJ1-1; D gene unclear. The ends were cut back, 4 bases at V and 5 bases at J, with 14 bases in the middle. Germline CDR1 reads SGHTA; CDR2 reads FQGNSA. The CDR3 covers 14 residues. The CDR3 protein is CASSSERLWTEAFF. The CDR3 region has the DNA TGTGCCAGCAGCTCGGAGCGGCTATGGACTGAAGCTTTCTTT.

This clone was picked up a small number of times. The chain is built from TRBV28 and TRBJ2-3; 7 bases line up with TRBD2. Germline lookup yields CDR1 MDHEN and CDR2 SYDVKM. The junction had 7 bases not matched to a gene; V was cut back by 3 bases and J by 4 bases. The CDR3 contains 15 residues. The CDR3 DNA reads as TGTGCCAGCAGTTTCAGCGGGGAGATGGCAGATACGCAGTATTTT. Its translation: CASSFSGEMADTQYF.

The V call is TRBV5-4, the J call TRBJ2-5, with a tentative D call TRBD2 (5 bases). V lost 0 bases to trimming and J lost 2 bases, with 11 bases between them. The CDR3 is 15 amino acids. CDR1 is SGHNT and CDR2 is YYREEE in the germline V gene (reference sequence). The CDR3 DNA reads TGTGCCAGCAGCTTGGATCTAGCACCTCAAGAGACCCAGTACTTC. Its translation is CASSLDLAPQETQYF. The variable domain in full, completed from reference TRBV5-4 and TRBJ2-5, reads ETGVTQSPTHLIKTRGQQVTLRCSSQSGHNTVSWYQQALGQGPQFIFQYYREEENGRGNFPPRFSGLQFPNYSSELNVNALELDDSALYLCASSLDLAPQETQYFGPGTRLLVL.

The V and J genes are TRBV20-1 and TRBJ1-4; unclear D gene. The length of the CDR3 is 11 residues. Germline V gives CDR1 DFQATT, CDR2 SNEGSKA (reference sequence). Trimming took off 0 bases at V and 8 bases at J, with 4 bases between the two ends. CDR3: CSARDMEKLFF. The DNA of the CDR3 is TGCAGTGCTAGAGATATGGAAAAACTGTTTTTT.

The genes are TRBV4-1 and TRBJ1-1; perhaps TRBD1 as D (5 bases). There are 13 residues in the CDR3. The germline V gene encodes CDR1 MGHRA and CDR2 YSYEKL. V gave up 7 bases and J gave up 1 base, with 10 bases separating them. CDR3 DNA sequence: TGCGCCAGCATATCCAGGGAGAACACTGAAGCTTTCTTT. Residues: CASISRENTEAFF.

The rearrangement uses TRBV2 and TRBJ2-1; 12 positions agree with TRBD2. CDR3 length: 14 amino acids. Germline assignment: CDR1 SNHLY and CDR2 FYNNEI. With V trimmed by 8 bases and J by 6 bases, 5 bases remained unmatched. The CDR3 coding sequence is TGTGCCAGCGTCACGGGACTAGCGGGCAATGAGCAGTTCTTC. Translation: CASVTGLAGNEQFF.

This sequence joins TRBV6-1 and TRBJ1-5, with D possibly matching TRBD1 (6 bases). The CDR3 totals 15 residues. Deletions cut 3 bases from V and 4 bases from J, with 13 bases between. The germline V gene encodes CDR1 MNHNS and CDR2 SASEGT. The CDR3 reads CASSDPGQSNQPQHF. The CDR3 DNA is TGTGCCAGCAGTGACCCAGGACAGTCGAATCAGCCCCAGCATTTT.

The V gene is TRBV5-5, the J gene TRBJ1-5; D unresolved. V lost 0 bases and J 0 bases, leaving 7 bases between the germline ends. The CDR3 consists of 15 residues. CDR1 is SGHKS and CDR2 is YYEKEE in the germline V gene (reference sequence). CDR3 coding DNA: TGTGCCAGCAGCTTGGTAGGAGTTAGCAATCAGCCCCAGCATTTT. It codes for CASSLVGVSNQPQHF.

The chain has TRBV4-1 and TRBJ2-7, with D possibly TRBD1 on 6 matching bases. The germline V and J ends were trimmed by 1 base and 0 bases, with 10 bases remaining between them. The germline V gene encodes CDR1 MGHRA and CDR2 YSYEKL. CDR3 length: 15 amino acids. CDR3 residues: CASSQGRDTSYEQYF. The CDR3 DNA is TGCGCCAGCAGCCAAGGAAGGGACACCTCCTACGAGCAGTACTTC.

The chain recombines TRBV4-3 with TRBJ1-6; no clear D gene. V gave up 0 bases and J gave up 10 bases, with 16 bases separating them. Germline V gene data show CDR1 as LGHNA and CDR2 as YSLEER. The CDR3 length is 16 residues. For the CDR3, the DNA is TGCGCCAGCAGCCAAGATCGGACCGGGGAATTCTCACCCCTCCACTTT. It specifies CASSQDRTGEFSPLHF.

Note on this clone: The same CDR3 can be traced to other DNA sequences in this sample. This chain joins TRBV18 and TRBJ1-5, with 9 bases aligning to TRBD1. V shed 3 bases, J shed 2 bases, and the junction held 2 bases outside the gene matches. Germline V gene sequence: CDR1 KGHSH, CDR2 LQKENI. CDR3 size: 15 residues. In DNA, the CDR3 is TGTGCCAGCTCACCCAGACAGGGGGGCAATCAGCCCCAGCATTTT. This sequence encodes CASSPRQGGNQPQHF.

This clone was seen a single time. V usage is TRBV3-1 (or the pseudogene TRBV3-2) and J usage is TRBJ1-2; TRBD1 aligns across 11 bases. CDR3 size: 17 residues. Trimming at V came to 2 bases and at J to 3 bases, leaving 8 bases not matched to a gene. CDR1 LGHDT and CDR2 YNNKEL come from the germline V gene (reference sequence). CDR3 sequence reads: CASSQLPGQGDHYGYTF. DNA for the CDR3: TGTGCCAGCAGCCAACTCCCGGGACAGGGGGACCACTATGGCTACACCTTC.

The J gene is TRBJ1-5, the V gene TRBV27; possibly TRBD1 for D (5 bases). The CDR3 loop spans 15 amino acids. Germline V gene sequence: CDR1 MNHEY, CDR2 SMNVEV (reference sequence). The V and J ends lost 4 bases and 5 bases respectively, with 15 bases between them. The CDR3 DNA follows: TGTGCCAGCAGTTCCGAGGGAGGGGCGTATCAGCCCCAGCATTTT. It yields the protein CASSSEGGAYQPQHF.

This clone was recorded once. This chain links TRBV6-2 or TRBV6-3 with TRBJ2-1, with TRBD2 matching over 8 bases. This CDR3 comprises 15 residues. CDR1 and CDR2 from the germline V gene are MNHEY and SVGEGT. V shed 6 bases and J 9 bases; nucleotides not matched to a gene: 13. In nucleotides, the CDR3 is TGTGCCAGCAGCCAAAGCGGGAGCTTTCTTATTGAGCAGTTCTTC. This encodes CASSQSGSFLIEQFF.

CDR3 sequence: CASSLGRDGRTDTQYF. The CDR3 DNA reads as TGTGCCAGCAGCTTGGGGCGGGATGGGCGCACAGATACGCAGTATTTT. The V and J genes are TRBV5-6 and TRBJ2-3; D perhaps matches TRBD2 (6 bases). The CDR3 length is 16 residues. Trimming took off 0 bases at V and 1 base at J, with 12 bases between the two ends. CDR1 is SGHDT and CDR2 is YYEEEE in the germline V gene.

This CDR3 is CASGVGGSGIGNEQFF. The CDR3 DNA follows: TGTGCCAGCGGGGTGGGAGGCAGCGGGATCGGGAATGAGCAGTTCTTC. The chain employs TRBV5-4 and TRBJ2-1, with TRBD2 matching 7 bases. The V segment lost 7 bases and the J segment 7 bases; nucleotides outside the gene matches: 17. The germline gives CDR1 SGHNT, CDR2 YYREEE (reference sequence). The CDR3 totals 16 residues.

The chain has TRBV5-1 and TRBJ2-7; tentative D call: TRBD1 (5 bases). Trimming left V 0 bases short and J 3 bases short, with 7 bases between. This CDR3 is built from 13 residues. Per germline, CDR1 SGHRS and CDR2 YFSETQ. The CDR3 loop reads CASSLEQDYEQYF. As DNA, the CDR3 is TGCGCCAGCAGCTTGGAACAGGACTACGAGCAGTACTTC.

The genes are TRBV28 and TRBJ2-5; the D gene is possibly TRBD1 (6 bases). Looked up from germline, CDR1 is MDHEN and CDR2 is SYDVKM. CDR3 length: 15 amino acids. Between the trimmed V and J ends, which lost 3 bases and 5 bases, there was a span of 16 bases. CDR3 nucleotide sequence: TGTGCCAGCAGTTTGGGCAGGGGCGCCCCGGAGACCCAGTACTTC. It translates to CASSLGRGAPETQYF.

The rearrangement joins TRBV28 to TRBJ1-2; 7 bases agree with TRBD1. Losses at the gene ends were 10 bases for V and 6 bases for J; bases not matched to a gene: 5. Germline V lookup: CDR1 MDHEN, CDR2 SYDVKM. The CDR3 is made up of 11 amino acids. The CDR3 reads CATRGGHGYTF. The CDR3 DNA is TGTGCCACCAGGGGGGGGCATGGCTACACCTTC.

The chain combines TRBV7-9 with TRBJ1-1; the D gene is possibly TRBD1 (6 bases). Germline assignment: CDR1 SEHNR and CDR2 FQNEAQ (reference sequence). With 7 bases removed from V and 0 bases from J, the gap between germline ends came to 15 bases. The CDR3 contains 15 residues. CDR3 region: CASIKYTGMNTEAFF. In DNA form, the CDR3 reads TGTGCCAGCATCAAGTACACAGGGATGAACACTGAAGCTTTCTTT.